The 3 T cell receptor beta chains below were found in one sample sequenced in a study of lymphopenia after photon versus proton radiotherapy. Data came from immunoSEQ multiplex PCR; TCRdb stores just in-frame clones and leaves some out. The table records 50,000 to 60,000 clones, roughly nine tenths of them present only once. The source material was peripheral blood, sampled from a patient treated with photon-based radiotherapy. These receptors were taken from a woman aged 40 to 49 with cholangiocarcinoma.

J is TRBJ2-5 and V is TRBV5-1; D gene ambiguous. The CDR3 runs 17 residues. The V end lost 0 bases, the J end lost 3 bases, and 18 bases lay between the germline ends. The germline V gene has CDR1 SGHRS and CDR2 YFSETQ. The DNA of the CDR3 is TGCGCCAGCAGCTTGGCCGTGCGAGGCAGGACGAAAGAGACCCAGTACTTC. As protein: CASSLAVRGRTKETQYF.

J is TRBJ1-1 and V is TRBV7-2, with D uncertain. The germline V gene encodes CDR1 SGHTA and CDR2 FQGNSA. CDR3 size: 8 residues. Trimming left V 10 bases short and J 7 bases short, with 4 bases between. For the CDR3, the DNA is TGTGCCACCAATGAAGCTTTCTTT. Amino acids: CATNEAFF.

This chain uses TRBV6-6 with TRBJ2-7, with TRBD1 matching 10 bases. The CDR3 totals 15 residues. Germline V gene lookup returns CDR1 MNHNY and CDR2 SVGAGI (reference sequence). Trimming took 6 bases from V and 5 from J; bases not matched to a gene: 10. CDR3 sequence: CASSLGQGVRHEQYF. The CDR3 bases are TGTGCCAGCAGCCTTGGACAGGGGGTCCGCCACGAGCAGTACTTC.